The rows below give T cell receptor beta chains drawn from one sample of a study of cytomegalovirus exposure and HLA in healthy donors. The repertoire was sequenced with immunoSEQ multiplex PCR; TCRdb's copy has only in-frame clones and lacks some. The sample includes around 110,000 clones, approximately 79% seen only once; the top ten take around 2.1%. The specimen was PBMCs. These receptors came from a man younger than 35 in good health and CMV-seronegative. Each CDR3 is given with its conserved first and last residue. The D gene is left open where the match is weak. Clone size is given for some rows only: seen once, a few or many times, or a class if the clone is expanded.

TRBJ2-3 | TRBD2 | TRBV7-3 | . | TGTGCCAGCAGCATAAAAGCGGGGGGAGCTAGCACAGATACGCAGTATTTT | CASSIKAGGASTDTQYF
TRBJ2-6 | . | TRBV14 | . | TGTGCCAGCAGCCAAGTGATGAGGAGCTCTGGGGCCAACGTCCTGACTTTC | CASSQVMRSSGANVLTF
TRBJ1-2 | TRBD1 | TRBV10-3 | . | TGTGCCATCTCAGGGGGACGCTATGGCTACACCTTC | CAISGGRYGYTF
TRBJ2-3 | . | TRBV18 | . | TGTGCCAGCTCACCCGCCAGCGGGACAGATACGCAGTATTTT | CASSPASGTDTQYF
TRBJ1-3 | . | TRBV5-4 | . | TGTGCCAGCAGCTTGTGGACTGGGGTTCCTGGAAACACCATATATTTT | CASSLWTGVPGNTIYF
TRBJ2-7 | TRBD1 | TRBV6-5 | . | TGTGCCAGCGGCCCGACAGGGTTCCACGAGCAGTACTTC | CASGPTGFHEQYF
TRBJ2-5 | TRBD1 | TRBV7-9 | . | TGTGCCAGCAGCTTAGATCGGACAGGGGGCGGTGAGACCCAGTACTTC | CASSLDRTGGGETQYF
TRBJ1-5 | . | TRBV10-3 | medium-sized | TGTGCCATCAGTGGCTCAGGGGATGGGCAGCCCCAGCATTTT | CAISGSGDGQPQHF
TRBJ2-5 | TRBD2 | TRBV2 | . | TGTGCCAGCAGTCCAAGCGGGGGGAGGGAGACCCAGTACTTC | CASSPSGGRETQYF
TRBJ2-3 | . | TRBV6-6 | . | TGTGCCAGCAGCCTACTCGGGGGGCATGAAGATACGCAGTATTTT | CASSLLGGHEDTQYF
TRBJ2-6 | . | TRBV14 | once | TGTGCCAGCAGCCAAGGAGTCTCTGGGGCCAACGTCCTGACTTTC | CASSQGVSGANVLTF
TRBJ1-3 | TRBD1 | TRBV5-4 | . | TGTGCCAGCAGCCAGGGACAGGGGAGGTCTGGAAACACCATATATTTT | CASSQGQGRSGNTIYF
TRBJ2-3 | TRBD2 | TRBV5-8 | . | TGTGCCAGCAGCCCGGGACTAGCGGGGGCCACAGATACGCAGTATTTT | CASSPGLAGATDTQYF
TRBJ2-6 | TRBD2 | TRBV13 | . | TGTGCCAGCCGGGGGGATAGCTCTGGGGCCAACGTCCTGACTTTC | CASRGDSSGANVLTF
TRBJ1-1 | . | TRBV9 | . | TGTGCCAGCAGCCCACAACCCGCGGGGGCGAGCACTGAAGCTTTCTTT | CASSPQPAGASTEAFF
TRBJ2-7 | . | TRBV27 | few | TGTGCCAGCAGTCTAGATTCCGGGATCTTCTACGAGCAGTACTTC | CASSLDSGIFYEQYF
TRBJ2-3 | TRBD1 | TRBV5-6 | few | TGTGCCAGCAGCGCCGATCTCACAGGGGACCTCACAGATACGCAGTATTTT | CASSADLTGDLTDTQYF
TRBJ2-7 | . | TRBV5-6 | . | TGTGCCAGCAGCTTGGGATCAGGGCGGCCCTACGAGCAGTACTTC | CASSLGSGRPYEQYF
TRBJ1-2 | TRBD1 | TRBV29-1 | . | TGCAGCGTTGAAGGACAGGGAAAGCTAAGCTACACCTTC | CSVEGQGKLSYTF
TRBJ2-5 | . | TRBV11-1 | . | TGTGCCAGCAGCTCGCCCGGGGGGCGGAAGACCCAGTACTTC | CASSSPGGRKTQYF
TRBJ2-1 | . | TRBV19 | . | TGTGCCAGTAGTATCGCGGGGTCCTACAATGAGCAGTTCTTC | CASSIAGSYNEQFF
TRBJ1-1 | . | TRBV27 | once | TGTGCCAGCAGCCCTCAAACCGGAGGGGTAGCTTTCTTT | CASSPQTGGVAFF
TRBJ1-4 | . | TRBV10-3 | . | TGTGCCATCGGCCCGCGGGACGGAAATAATGAAAAACTGTTTTTT | CAIGPRDGNNEKLFF
TRBJ2-2 | . | TRBV7-9 | . | TGTGCCAGTTCTTTGCGGGGGGAGCTGTTTTTT | CASSLRGELFF
TRBJ2-6 | TRBD1 | TRBV7-3 | . | TGTGCCAGCAGCCCCTGGACAGGGCACTCCAACGTCCTGACTTTC | CASSPWTGHSNVLTF
TRBJ2-3 | . | TRBV18 | . | TGTGCCAGCTCACCGGGGGCTTGGAACACAGATACGCAGTATTTT | CASSPGAWNTDTQYF
TRBJ2-3 | TRBD1 | TRBV7-6 | . | TGTGCCAGCAGCCAGACAGGGGTAGGAGATACGCAGTATTTT | CASSQTGVGDTQYF
TRBJ1-6 | TRBD1 | TRBV7-8 | . | TGTGCCAGCAGCTTAAGGCAGCCGACAGGGCCATCACCCCTCCACTTT | CASSLRQPTGPSPLHF
TRBJ1-1 | TRBD1 | TRBV6-1 | . | TGTGCCAGCAGTGAAAGGTCCGGGACAGTGGGCACTGAAGCTTTCTTT | CASSERSGTVGTEAFF
TRBJ2-1 | TRBD2 | TRBV7-2 | . | TGTGCCAGCAGCCGCGGACTAGCGGGGGTAAATGAGCAGTTCTTC | CASSRGLAGVNEQFF
TRBJ2-3 | TRBD2 | TRBV27 | . | TGTGCCAGCAGTACCCCTAGCGGGAGGGTGCCAGATACGCAGTATTTT | CASSTPSGRVPDTQYF
TRBJ2-7 | TRBD1 | TRBV4-2 | . | TGTGCCAGCAGCCAAGATCCAGGGACAGGGGACGAGCAGTACTTC | CASSQDPGTGDEQYF
TRBJ2-3 | TRBD1 | TRBV4-3 | . | TGCGCCAGCAGCCAAGAGGGACAGGGGTTGACAGATACGCAGTATTTT | CASSQEGQGLTDTQYF
TRBJ1-2 | TRBD1 | TRBV10-3 | once | TGTGCCATCAGTGGGGGAGAGACAGGGCTTGGCTACACCTTC | CAISGGETGLGYTF
TRBJ2-7 | . | TRBV5-1 | . | TGCGCCAGCAGCTTGCCCGAGCTAGACGAGCAGTACTTC | CASSLPELDEQYF
TRBJ1-6 | . | TRBV5-5 | . | TGTGCCAGCAGCTTGGCCGCCCGATCGGGTTCACCCCTCCACTTT | CASSLAARSGSPLHF
TRBJ1-2 | TRBD1 | TRBV7-2 | . | TGTGCCAGCGGACAGGGTATGAACTATGGCTACACCTTC | CASGQGMNYGYTF
TRBJ1-2 | TRBD1 | TRBV2 | once | TGTGCCAGCATGGCGGGACAGCTTTTCTATGGCTACACCTTC | CASMAGQLFYGYTF
TRBJ2-4 | TRBD1 | TRBV15 | few | TGTGCCACCAAAGGAGACAGGGGGCTATCCAAAAACATTCAGTACTTC | CATKGDRGLSKNIQYF
TRBJ1-6 | . | TRBV2 | . | TGTGCCAGCAGCAGCCCCGACAGGTTTAATTCACCCCTCCACTTT | CASSSPDRFNSPLHF
TRBJ1-3 | . | TRBV4-3 | . | TGCGCCAGCAGCCTGGAACTTGGCGGAGGAAACACCATATATTTT | CASSLELGGGNTIYF
TRBJ1-1 | TRBD1 | TRBV9 | . | TGTGCCAGCAGCGCCCAGGGGGCACGAACTGAAGCTTTCTTT | CASSAQGARTEAFF
TRBJ2-3 | . | TRBV7-7 | . | TGTGCCAGCAGCCCCATCGGCGGGGCGGGGGATACGCAGTATTTT | CASSPIGGAGDTQYF
TRBJ2-6 | . | TRBV9 | . | TGTGCCAGCAGCGTAGAGGTCGGGGTTGGGGCCAACGTCCTGACTTTC | CASSVEVGVGANVLTF
TRBJ2-7 | . | TRBV27 | . | TGTGCGACAGGCAGGCGGTACGAGCAGTACTTC | CATGRRYEQYF
TRBJ2-7 | . | TRBV27 | . | TGTGCCAGCAGTTTGTCAATCCCATCCTACGAGCAGTACTTC | CASSLSIPSYEQYF
TRBJ2-7 | . | TRBV7-9 | . | TGTTCCAGCAGCTCATCCCCCTACGAGCAGTACTTC | CSSSSSPYEQYF
TRBJ1-2 | TRBD1 | TRBV4-2 | . | TGTGCCAGCAGCCAAGATCCCCCCGGACAGGGGGCTAACTATGGCTACACCTTC | CASSQDPPGQGANYGYTF
TRBJ2-6 | . | TRBV6-5 | . | TGTGCCAGCAGTGAAGGGGCTGGGGCCAACGTCCTGACTTTC | CASSEGAGANVLTF
TRBJ1-4 | . | TRBV5-3 | . | TGTGCCAGAAGCCTGGCACTGGATGAAAAACTGTTTTTT | CARSLALDEKLFF
TRBJ1-4 | . | TRBV7-9 | . | TGTGCCAGCACGAGGGCGGAAAAACTGTTTTTT | CASTRAEKLFF
TRBJ1-2 | . | TRBV6-4 | . | TGTGCCAGCAGTGAAGGAGGGTCAAACTATGGCTACACCTTC | CASSEGGSNYGYTF
TRBJ2-2 | TRBD2 | TRBV5-1 | . | TGCGCCAGCAGCCCTAGCGGGGGCCCGAACACCGGGGAGCTGTTTTTT | CASSPSGGPNTGELFF
TRBJ1-3 | . | TRBV5-6 | few | TGTGCCAGCAGCTTGGGCGGGGTCCGGAACACCATATATTTT | CASSLGGVRNTIYF
TRBJ1-5 | . | TRBV6-6 | . | TGTGCCAGCAGTCACGTCCGAGAGCTCCAGCATTTT | CASSHVRELQHF
TRBJ1-1 | . | TRBV10-3 | . | TGTGCCATCAGTGATTCTCGCGGGACTGCTGAAGCTTTCTTT | CAISDSRGTAEAFF
TRBJ2-3 | TRBD2 | TRBV18 | . | TGTGCCAGCTCACCCCCGGGGGGAGATACGCAGTATTTT | CASSPPGGDTQYF
TRBJ2-3 | TRBD2 | TRBV7-8 | . | TGTGCCAGTAAGGAGCGGGGGGTAACCACAGATACGCAGTATTTT | CASKERGVTTDTQYF
TRBJ2-6 | . | TRBV13 | . | TGTGCCAGCAGCTTACCGGGCTCTGGGGCCAACGTCCTGACTTTC | CASSLPGSGANVLTF
TRBJ1-2 | . | TRBV7-6 | . | TGTGCCAGCAGCTTAGATCCAGGGAGGGACTATGGCTACACCTTC | CASSLDPGRDYGYTF